This T cell receptor (beta chain) originates from a study of blood T cell repertoires in COVID-19. Data came from immunoSEQ multiplex PCR; TCRdb stores just in-frame clones and leaves some out. There are about 180,000 clones in the sample; around 86% occur only once, and about 8.6% lies in the top ten. Per the germline V gene, CDR1 is MNHEY and CDR2 is SVGEGT. Trimming cost V 2 bases and J 4 bases, with 9 bases left between them. The CDR3 totals 13 residues. The origin of this receptor is a woman in her thirties who had recovered from COVID-19. The rearrangement links TRBV6-2 or TRBV6-3 to TRBJ2-7; D unresolved. The source material was PBMCs or T cells enriched from blood (not recorded which). The chain's CDR3 is CASSYGQSYEQYF. CDR3 nucleotide sequence: TGTGCCAGCAGTTACGGGCAGAGTTACGAGCAGTACTTC.